These 23 T cell receptor beta chains were sequenced from one sample in a study of Graves' ophthalmopathy and Graves' hyperthyroidism. Using RNA transcripts, the TCR beta CDR3 regions were amplified. HTBI primers were employed in first-round RT-PCR, then a second-round multiplex PCR followed. TCRdb itself ran the multiplex PCR reads through MiXCR, one entry per CDR3 protein. The profile covers over 150,000 distinct CDR3 sequences, with 30% to 45% appearing a single time and around 5.5% taken by the ten largest. Sequenced sample: peripheral blood. All receptors come from a woman aged 40-49 years with Graves' ophthalmopathy.

V usage is TRBV12-3 or TRBV12-4 and J usage is TRBJ1-1, with TRBD1 as a possible D gene (6 bases). The CDR3 covers 13 residues. The V gene lost 3 bases and the J gene lost 5 bases, with 10 bases spanning the gap. This CDR3 is CASSFWDTTEAFF. As DNA, the CDR3 is TGTGCCAGCAGTTTCTGGGACACTACTGAAGCTTTCTTT.

There are many counts of this clonotype. The V gene is TRBV20-1, the J gene TRBJ2-2, with D possibly matching TRBD1 (6 bases). Trimming removed 5 bases at V and 0 bases at J, with 13 bases between. Germline CDR1 reads DFQATT; CDR2 reads SNEGSKA (reference sequence). This CDR3 has 15 amino acids. The CDR3 bases are TGCAGTGCTCAAGACAGGATGTCGAACACCGGGGAGCTGTTTTTT. It is translated as CSAQDRMSNTGELFF.

The V call is TRBV12-3 or TRBV12-4, the J call TRBJ1-2; D is unresolved. The CDR3 is 12 amino acids. V was shortened by 2 bases and J by 7 bases, with 8 bases between the two germline ends. This CDR3 is CASSLMQLGYTF. CDR3 sequence (DNA): TGTGCCAGCAGTTTAATGCAGCTTGGCTACACCTTC.

This clonotype was detected only a few times. The gene calls are TRBV7-2 and TRBJ2-2; D is possibly TRBD1 (6 bases). V gave up 6 bases and J gave up 2 bases, with 13 bases separating them. The CDR3 loop spans 15 amino acids. Per the germline V gene, CDR1 is SGHTA and CDR2 is FQGNSA. This chain's CDR3 is CASSPQGLNTGELFF. CDR3 in DNA: TGTGCCAGCAGTCCACAGGGTCTCAACACCGGGGAGCTGTTTTTT.

V usage is TRBV6-5 and J usage is TRBJ1-1, with no clear D. V was trimmed by 0 bases and J by 7 bases, leaving 15 bases between them. Germline V gene sequence: CDR1 MNHEY, CDR2 SVGAGI. CDR3 length: 15 amino acids. CDR3 in DNA: TGTGCCAGCAGTTACTCGTCCGTAGAACCACGTGAAGCTTTCTTT. Encoded protein: CASSYSSVEPREAFF.

This sequence joins TRBV27 and TRBJ1-2; D gene ambiguous. CDR1 is MNHEY, CDR2 SMNVEV, per germline (reference sequence). The V and J ends lost 5 bases and 7 bases respectively, with 11 bases between them. CDR3 size: 12 residues. The CDR3 spells CASSDPTSGYTF. CDR3 bases: TGTGCCAGCAGTGATCCTACAAGTGGCTACACCTTC.

In this sample, this clonotype turned up many times. The chain recombines TRBV19 with TRBJ1-3; D perhaps matches TRBD1 (6 bases). V was clipped by 4 bases and J by 9 bases, with 19 bases between them. The length of the CDR3 is 15 residues. Germline loops: CDR1 LNHDA, CDR2 SQIVND (reference sequence). The CDR3 region is CASSTGRGGFGTIYF. The CDR3 DNA follows: TGTGCCAGTAGTACGGGGAGAGGGGGTTTTGGCACCATATATTTT.

The chain is built from TRBV6-5 and TRBJ1-5, with 9 bases matching TRBD1. CDR3 length: 17 amino acids. Germline trimming cut 2 bases from V and 0 bases from J; bases unmatched to any gene: 5. CDR1 MNHEY and CDR2 SVGAGI come from the germline V gene. The CDR3 region has the DNA TGTGCCAGCAGTTACCGGACAGGGGTTGGTAGCAATCAGCCCCAGCATTTT. Translation: CASSYRTGVGSNQPQHF.

The chain uses TRBV6-2 or TRBV6-3 and TRBJ1-1; possibly TRBD1 for D (5 bases). V lost 6 bases, J lost 7 bases, and 21 bases lay in between. CDR1 and CDR2 from the germline V gene are MNHEY and SVGEGT. The CDR3 loop spans 15 amino acids. This CDR3 is CASSPSKAGDGEAFF. The DNA for the CDR3 is TGTGCCAGCAGCCCATCCAAAGCGGGGGATGGTGAAGCTTTCTTT.

V and J are TRBV6-2 or TRBV6-3 and TRBJ2-7, with 8 bases lining up with TRBD1. Germline loops: CDR1 MNHEY, CDR2 SVGEGT. The V segment lost 6 bases and the J segment 4 bases; nucleotides outside the gene matches: 11. The CDR3 is made up of 15 amino acids. The CDR3 loop is CASRGAGTGLYEQYF. The CDR3 DNA reads TGTGCCAGCAGGGGGGCCGGGACAGGACTATACGAGCAGTACTTC.

In this sample, this clonotype turned up a few times. This chain connects TRBV6-5 to TRBJ2-7; D is undetermined. The CDR3 is 14 amino acids. V dropped 0 bases and J dropped 2 bases, with 8 bases sitting between them. Germline CDR1 MNHEY, CDR2 SVGAGI. The CDR3 DNA sequence: TGTGCCAGCAGTTACTCTGGGGTAGCCTACGAGCAGTACTTC. Protein: CASSYSGVAYEQYF.

This clonotype has at least ten counts. The chain has TRBV6-5 and TRBJ2-1; no clear D gene. This CDR3 comprises 14 residues. Germline CDR1 and CDR2: MNHEY and SVGAGI. Trimming removed 4 bases at V and 5 bases at J, with 12 bases between. CDR3 residues: CASSSPTFDNEQFF. CDR3 nucleotides: TGTGCCAGCAGTTCCCCAACGTTCGACAATGAGCAGTTCTTC.

There are many counts of this clonotype. The chain is built from TRBV24-1 and TRBJ2-2, with D maybe TRBD2 (5 bases). Looked up from germline, CDR1 is KGHDR and CDR2 is SFDVKD. This CDR3 region has 16 residues. V lost 9 bases and J 4 bases, leaving 20 bases between the germline ends. The CDR3 DNA sequence: TGTGCCACCTCCTCCGCGGGCCGGGGAATCACCGGGGAGCTGTTTTTT. It translates to CATSSAGRGITGELFF.

The chain is built from TRBV6-1 and TRBJ2-5; possibly TRBD2 for D (7 bases). V lost 7 bases, J lost 5 bases, and 20 bases lay in between. The CDR3 covers 15 residues. Germline V CDR1 and CDR2: MNHNS, SASEGT. The CDR3 bases are TGTGCCAGCAAAAGGGGGGGGAGGGCCGAGGAGACCCAGTACTTC. Its translation is CASKRGGRAEETQYF.

The chain joins TRBV12-3 or TRBV12-4 to TRBJ2-2; no firm D call. V shed 9 bases and J shed 0 bases, with 14 bases lying between them. This CDR3 contains 15 residues. In DNA form, the CDR3 reads TGTGCCAGTGCCCTTCGGGCCGCGAACACCGGGGAGCTGTTTTTT. Translation: CASALRAANTGELFF.

This clonotype was seen ten or more times. The chain combines TRBV6-1 with TRBJ2-5; D assignment may be TRBD1 or TRBD2 (5 bases each). V lost 0 bases and J lost 4, with 9 bases in between. The CDR3 is 14 amino acids. Per the germline V gene, CDR1 is MNHNS and CDR2 is SASEGT. The CDR3 region is CASSEAGTIETQYF. CDR3 nucleotide sequence: TGTGCCAGCAGTGAAGCGGGGACCATAGAGACCCAGTACTTC.

The rearrangement links TRBV12-3 or TRBV12-4 to TRBJ2-7, with 9 nucleotides matching TRBD2. V lost 6 bases and J lost 5; bases outside the gene matches: 11. This CDR3 contains 15 residues. The DNA of the CDR3 is TGTGCCAGCAGCCTGACCGGGACTAGCTGGGACGAGCAGTACTTC. Its protein product is CASSLTGTSWDEQYF.

The chain recombines TRBV6-1 with TRBJ2-7, with 7 bases fitting TRBD2. Per the germline V gene, CDR1 is MNHNS and CDR2 is SASEGT. This CDR3 has 15 residues. V shed 8 bases, J shed 2 bases, and the junction held 12 bases outside the gene matches. The CDR3 spells CASAYLAALPYEQYF. CDR3 coding DNA: TGTGCCAGCGCGTATCTAGCGGCTCTTCCCTACGAGCAGTACTTC.

This clonotype was seen at least ten times. V gene TRBV10-3 combines with J gene TRBJ1-1, with a weak D call TRBD1 (6 bases). The CDR3 has 14 amino acids. CDR1 is ENHRY, CDR2 SYGVKD, per germline. The ends were cut back, 10 bases at V and 0 bases at J, with 15 bases in the middle. The CDR3 loop is CASSSGTLNTEAFF. DNA of the CDR3: TGTGCCAGCTCTTCCGGGACACTGAACACTGAAGCTTTCTTT.

Of note for this clonotype: The junction departs from germline at one end; a sequencing error may be responsible. Written as DNA, the CDR3 is TGTGCCACCAGCTTGTTCTACGAGCAGTACTTC. Translating gives CATSLFYEQYF. This chain uses TRBV11-2 with TRBJ2-7; no reliable D call. CDR1 and CDR2 from the germline V gene are SGHAT and FQNNGV. This CDR3 contains 11 residues.

This clonotype was detected many times. CDR3 in DNA: TGTGCCAGCAGTTTATGGAACTCTGGAAACACCATATATTTT. This codes for CASSLWNSGNTIYF. This rearrangement joins TRBV12-3 or TRBV12-4 to TRBJ1-3, with D hard to call. CDR3 length: 14 amino acids. Trimming took off 2 bases at V and 0 bases at J, with 5 bases between the two ends.

Of note for this clonotype: The junction departs from germline at one end; a sequencing error may be responsible. The V call is TRBV12-3 or TRBV12-4, the J call TRBJ2-7, with TRBD1 as a possible D gene (5 bases). This CDR3 spans 13 amino acids. For the CDR3, the DNA is TGTGCAAGCACCGCGACAGAATCCTACGAGCAGTACTTC. Its protein is CASTATESYEQYF.

V is TRBV7-2 and J is TRBJ2-7, with D maybe TRBD1 (6 bases). The length of the CDR3 is 15 residues. Trimming shortened V by 5 bases and J by 2 bases, and 16 bases separated the two germline ends. Germline CDR1 is SGHTA and CDR2 is FQGNSA. Here the CDR3 reads CASSPRRTATYEQYF. CDR3 coding DNA: TGTGCCAGCAGCCCCCGCCGGACAGCCACCTACGAGCAGTACTTC.